Below are 25 T cell receptor beta chains sequenced from a single sample in a study of blood T cell repertoires in COVID-19. Clones were read by immunoSEQ multiplex PCR, and TCRdb kept only the in-frame ones, dropping some. The data hold roughly 500,000 clones, with more than 75% observed a single time. The sequencing sample was made of PBMCs or T cells enriched from blood (not recorded which). The source of these receptors is a woman in her thirties or forties who had recovered from COVID-19.

The CDR3 spells CASSQCASLSYEQYF. Here the CDR3 DNA reads TGCGCCAGCAGTCAATGCGCTAGTCTCTCCTACGAGCAGTACTTC. The V call is TRBV23-1, the J call TRBJ2-7, with D hard to call. TRBV23-1 is an ORF for which the function is uncertain. V was clipped by 1 base and J by 0 bases, with 10 bases between them. The CDR3 extends over 15 amino acids.

The chain recombines TRBV6-1 with TRBJ1-2; weak D call: TRBD1 (5 bases). The CDR3 has 12 residues. Trimming removed 2 bases at V and 7 bases at J, with 8 bases between. In germline, CDR1 is MNHNS, CDR2 SASEGT. For the CDR3, the DNA is TGTGCCAGCAGTGAAAGCGGGGCTGGCTACACCTTC. Protein product: CASSESGAGYTF.

This chain links TRBV4-1 with TRBJ2-7, with D possibly matching TRBD2 (5 bases). This CDR3 is built from 17 residues. V dropped 0 bases and J dropped 3 bases, with 18 bases sitting between them. Germline loops: CDR1 MGHRA, CDR2 YSYEKL. The CDR3 DNA reads TGCGCCAGCAGCCAAGATTTCTCGGGATATACTAACTACGAGCAGTACTTC. Residues: CASSQDFSGYTNYEQYF.

This chain joins TRBV27 and TRBJ2-5; a weak D match, TRBD1 (5 bases). Germline V lookup: CDR1 MNHEY, CDR2 SMNVEV (reference sequence). Between the trimmed V and J ends, which lost 1 base and 2 bases, there was a span of 11 bases. The CDR3 spans 15 residues. CDR3 in DNA: TGTGCCAGCAGTTTATGGCAGGGTAGGCAAGAGACCCAGTACTTC. Amino acids: CASSLWQGRQETQYF.

V and J are TRBV10-1 and TRBJ2-7; 8 bases line up with TRBD2. V lost 5 bases to trimming and J lost 6 bases; unmatched junction nucleotides: 6. CDR3 length equals 13 residues. The germline V gene encodes CDR1 WNHNN and CDR2 SYGVQD (reference sequence). CDR3: CASSSSGSFEQYF. The CDR3 DNA follows: TGCGCCAGCAGTTCCAGCGGGAGTTTCGAGCAGTACTTC.

The chain links TRBV7-9 to TRBJ1-2; TRBD1 agrees at 9 bases. Trimming removed 5 bases from V and 8 bases from J; junction bases left unmatched: 9. Per germline, CDR1 SEHNR and CDR2 FQNEAQ (reference sequence). This CDR3 is built from 14 residues. CDR3 amino acids: CASSPGGQGKGYTF. CDR3 in DNA: TGTGCCAGCAGCCCCGGGGGACAGGGAAAAGGCTACACCTTC.

This clone was picked up one time. The chain combines TRBV4-1 with TRBJ1-3; no reliable D call. The ends were cut back, 0 bases at V and 4 bases at J, with 13 bases in the middle. CDR3 length equals 16 residues. CDR1 and CDR2 (germline): MGHRA, YSYEKL. CDR3 DNA sequence: TGCGCCAGCAGCCAAGATGGGCGGGTGAGAGGAAACACCATATATTTT. The encoded protein is CASSQDGRVRGNTIYF.

The rearrangement joins TRBV4-1 to TRBJ1-6; 9 bases fit TRBD1. J lost 10 bases, V lost 4 bases, and 11 bases had no gene match. This CDR3 spans 16 amino acids. From germline, CDR1 is MGHRA and CDR2 YSYEKL. The CDR3 sequence is CASSPLPGQGVSPLHF. The CDR3 nucleotides read TGCGCCAGCAGCCCTCTACCGGGACAGGGAGTATCACCCCTCCACTTT.

The rearrangement joins TRBV7-6 to TRBJ1-3; D unresolved. This CDR3 is 15 amino acids long. V was shortened by 5 bases and J by 0 bases, with 11 bases between the two germline ends. CDR1 SGHVS and CDR2 FNYEAQ come from the germline V gene. The CDR3 spells CASSRGWDSGNTIYF. In DNA, the CDR3 is TGTGCCAGCAGCCGCGGGTGGGACTCTGGAAACACCATATATTTT.

The chain recombines TRBV7-9 with TRBJ1-6; 7 positions agree with TRBD1. Germline CDR1 and CDR2: SEHNR and FQNEAQ (reference sequence). Trimming cost V 0 bases and J 0 bases; bases outside gene matches: 5. CDR3 length: 18 residues. The CDR3 coding sequence is TGTGCCAGCAGCTTAGCGCTGGGACAGAGCTCCTATAATTCACCCCTCCACTTT. Protein: CASSLALGQSSYNSPLHF.

This clone was recorded a few times. This sample also contains other DNA sequences that code for the same CDR3. The V gene is TRBV5-1, the J gene TRBJ2-7; the D gene is possibly TRBD2 (5 bases). The CDR3 runs to 14 residues. Trimming removed 0 bases from V and 3 bases from J, with 10 bases in between. Per germline, CDR1 SGHRS and CDR2 YFSETQ. CDR3 residues: CASSLGVEGYEQYF. CDR3 in DNA: TGCGCCAGCAGCTTGGGAGTCGAGGGCTACGAGCAGTACTTC.

This chain connects TRBV14 to TRBJ2-4; TRBD2 might be the D (5 bases). Trimming pared 0 bases from V and 0 bases from J, leaving 12 bases between. This CDR3 has 17 amino acids. The germline V gene encodes CDR1 SGHDN and CDR2 FVKESK. This chain's CDR3 is CASSQDLGGLAKNIQYF. For the CDR3, the DNA is TGTGCCAGCAGCCAAGATCTAGGCGGACTAGCCAAAAACATTCAGTACTTC.

V gene TRBV29-1 combines with J gene TRBJ2-7, with TRBD2 as a possible D gene (5 bases). Per germline, CDR1 SQVTM and CDR2 ANQGSEA. This CDR3 comprises 14 residues. Trimming left V 4 bases short and J 2 bases short, with 15 bases between. CDR3 protein: CSVGDTYGAYEQYF. CDR3 sequence (DNA): TGCAGCGTTGGAGACACCTACGGGGCCTACGAGCAGTACTTC.

The chain couples TRBV2 to TRBJ1-1, with TRBD1 identical over 9 bases. The CDR3 is made up of 15 amino acids. With V trimmed by 6 bases and J by 0 bases, 5 bases remained unmatched. The V gene's germline CDR1 is SNHLY and CDR2 FYNNEI. Here the CDR3 DNA reads TGTGCCAGCAGCATACAGGGGGCCTTGAACACTGAAGCTTTCTTT. Protein sequence: CASSIQGALNTEAFF.

V usage is TRBV7-9 and J usage is TRBJ2-2; 8 nucleotides match TRBD1. CDR3 length equals 15 residues. The ends lost 5 bases at V and 2 bases at J; junction bases unmatched: 4. Germline values: CDR1 SEHNR, CDR2 FQNEAQ (reference sequence). The CDR3 DNA sequence: TGTGCCAGCAGCCCCGGACAGGGAAACACCGGGGAGCTGTTTTTT. Translating it yields CASSPGQGNTGELFF.

This chain connects TRBV11-3 to TRBJ2-1, with 7 bases lining up with TRBD2. Trimming at V came to 2 bases and at J to 7 bases, leaving 8 bases not matched to a gene. The CDR3 extends over 15 amino acids. Germline-derived CDR1 and CDR2 are SGHNT and YENEEA. In DNA form, the CDR3 reads TGTGCCAGCAGCTTAAGAGGCGGGAGTGATAATGAGCAGTTCTTC. It specifies CASSLRGGSDNEQFF.

The V call is TRBV24-1, the J call TRBJ1-5; 8 nucleotides agree with TRBD1. CDR1 KGHDR and CDR2 SFDVKD come from the germline V gene. The J segment lost 4 bases and the V segment lost 3 bases, leaving 19 bases of the junction unmatched. CDR3 length: 20 residues. The CDR3 loop is CATSDPTINRGRRWNQPQHF. The CDR3 nucleotides are TGTGCCACCAGTGATCCAACTATCAACAGGGGGAGGAGGTGGAATCAGCCCCAGCATTTT.

The rearrangement links TRBV20-1 to TRBJ2-1; D remains ambiguous. The CDR3 covers 10 residues. The germline V gene encodes CDR1 DFQATT and CDR2 SNEGSKA (reference sequence). The V end was cut by 6 bases, the J end by 5 bases, with 5 bases between. The CDR3 loop reads CSAANNEQFF. CDR3 DNA: TGCAGTGCCGCTAACAATGAGCAGTTCTTC.

About this clone: Compared with germline, one end of the junction differs, possibly owing to a read error. The V call is TRBV10-2, the J call TRBJ2-7; TRBD1 is a possible D gene (6 bases). The CDR3 totals 9 residues. Per germline, CDR1 WSHSY and CDR2 SAAADI. The CDR3 DNA is TGCGCCATAAAGACAGGCCCGAACTTC. It specifies CAIKTGPNF.

The chain carries TRBV5-1 and TRBJ2-7; TRBD2 matches 7 bases. Germline V gives CDR1 SGHRS, CDR2 YFSETQ. This CDR3 has 13 residues. Germline trimming cut 4 bases from V and 6 bases from J; bases unmatched to any gene: 7. The DNA for the CDR3 is TGCGCCAGCAGCCCGAGCGGGGCGGGCGAGCAGTACTTC. Its translation: CASSPSGAGEQYF.

V and J are TRBV7-8 and TRBJ1-6; 7 bases agree with TRBD1. V dropped 5 bases and J dropped 9; count of bases not matched to a gene: 7. This CDR3 has 14 residues. Germline CDR1 SGHVS, CDR2 FQNEAQ. The CDR3 reads CASSRDRVGSPLHF. The CDR3 DNA follows: TGTGCCAGCAGCCGCGACAGGGTGGGTTCACCCCTCCACTTT.

The chain links TRBV10-3 to TRBJ2-1; TRBD1 matches 9 bases. V shed 6 bases, J shed 13 bases, and the junction held 16 bases outside the gene matches. Looked up from germline, CDR1 is ENHRY and CDR2 is SYGVKD. This CDR3 region has 15 residues. The CDR3 spells CAISPDRGRGKGQFF. The CDR3 DNA is TGTGCCATCAGCCCGGACAGGGGCCGTGGTAAAGGACAGTTCTTC.

The V and J genes are TRBV5-1 and TRBJ2-1; TRBD1 matches 7 bases. After removal of 0 bases from V and 2 bases from J, the junction contained 5 bases not matched to a gene. CDR3 length: 16 residues. Germline V gives CDR1 SGHRS, CDR2 YFSETQ. This CDR3 is CASSLDRQGAYNEQFF. CDR3 bases: TGCGCCAGCAGCTTGGACAGACAGGGCGCCTACAATGAGCAGTTCTTC. The full variable domain, rest sourced from reference TRBV5-1 and TRBJ2-1, is KAGVTQTPRYLIKTRGQQVTLSCSPISGHRSVSWYQQTPGQGLQFLFEYFSETQRNKGNFPGRFSGRQFSNSRSEMNVSTLELGDSALYLCASSLDRQGAYNEQFFGPGTRLTVL.

V gene TRBV19 combines with J gene TRBJ1-6; no firm D call. This CDR3 region has 13 residues. CDR1 and CDR2 (germline): LNHDA, SQIVND (reference sequence). Trimming cost V 4 bases and J 10 bases, with 11 bases left between them. As DNA, the CDR3 is TGTGCCAGTAGTACCCAGCCGCGGTCACCCCTCCACTTT. This encodes CASSTQPRSPLHF.

The chain uses TRBV19 and TRBJ2-7; TRBD2 is a possible D gene (5 bases). Germline V gene sequence: CDR1 LNHDA, CDR2 SQIVND (reference sequence). The CDR3 runs 13 residues. Deletions cut 8 bases from V and 6 bases from J, with 17 bases between. Here the CDR3 DNA reads TGTGCCAGTGCCCCTGGACTTCCCTCCGAGCAGTACTTC. Protein sequence: CASAPGLPSEQYF.